This T cell receptor beta chain was recovered during a study of cytomegalovirus exposure and HLA in healthy donors. Study-level findings and limits: Reported performance of the classifier showed diagnosis of cytomegalovirus status with high specificity and sensitivity.

PCR involved 60 Vbeta and 13 Jbeta primers. TCRdb keeps only in-frame clones here, not all; method: immunoSEQ multiplex PCR. The table lists 200,000 or so clones. V was cut by 5 bases and J by 4 bases, with 12 bases left in between. Per the germline V gene, CDR1 is LNHDA and CDR2 is SQIVND (reference sequence). CDR3 size: 14 residues. Turning to this clone: Antigen: not known.

V and J are TRBV19 and TRBJ2-1, with D perhaps TRBD2 (6 bases). The sequenced material came from PBMCs. The TCR was taken from a boy aged 5 to 17 in good health and CMV-seronegative. CDR3 nucleotides: TGTGCCAGTAGTCGGGGGACCGATTACAATGAGCAGTTCTTC. It specifies CASSRGTDYNEQFF.